This T cell receptor (beta chain) was recovered during a study of T cell repertoires in cytomegalovirus infection. Study results and caveats: Public TCR beta family frequency separated CMV-and-HLA carriers, including in an independent cohort. In two of eight donors, the top clonotype was HLA-C-restricted CMV-specific.

J lost 4 bases, V lost 5 bases, and 9 bases had no gene match. The CDR3 has 16 amino acids. TCRdb re-derived calls from the reads in MiXCR, one entry per CDR3 protein. The sample lists around 740,000 distinct CDR3 sequences, under 40% occurring once. This clonotype was seen a handful of times. Its specificity is unknown. This TCR was recovered from a human donor in good health (CMV status not recorded). Some clones in this sample may be carry-over from other donors' samples. Sequenced sample: PBMCs. This chain joins TRBV12-3 or TRBV12-4 and TRBJ2-3; 10 nucleotides align to TRBD2. In DNA, the CDR3 is TGTGCCAGCAGTACGACCGGGACTAGCGTCTCAGATACGCAGTATTTT. Its protein product is CASSTTGTSVSDTQYF.